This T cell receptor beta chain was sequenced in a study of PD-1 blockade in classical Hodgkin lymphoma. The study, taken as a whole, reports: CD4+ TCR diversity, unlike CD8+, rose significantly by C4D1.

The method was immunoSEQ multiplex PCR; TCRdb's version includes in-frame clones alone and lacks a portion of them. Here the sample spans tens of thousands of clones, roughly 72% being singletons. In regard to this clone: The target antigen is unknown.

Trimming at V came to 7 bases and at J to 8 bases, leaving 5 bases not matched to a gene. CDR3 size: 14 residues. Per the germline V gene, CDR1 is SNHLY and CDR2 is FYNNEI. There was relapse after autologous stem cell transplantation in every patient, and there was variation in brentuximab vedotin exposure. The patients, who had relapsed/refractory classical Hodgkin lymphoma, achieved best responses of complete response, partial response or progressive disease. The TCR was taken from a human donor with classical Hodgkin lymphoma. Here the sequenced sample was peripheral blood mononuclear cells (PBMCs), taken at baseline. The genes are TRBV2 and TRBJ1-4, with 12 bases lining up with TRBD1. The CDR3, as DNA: TGTGCCAGCACCCGGGACAGGGGGCGAGAAAAACTGTTTTTT. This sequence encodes CASTRDRGREKLFF.